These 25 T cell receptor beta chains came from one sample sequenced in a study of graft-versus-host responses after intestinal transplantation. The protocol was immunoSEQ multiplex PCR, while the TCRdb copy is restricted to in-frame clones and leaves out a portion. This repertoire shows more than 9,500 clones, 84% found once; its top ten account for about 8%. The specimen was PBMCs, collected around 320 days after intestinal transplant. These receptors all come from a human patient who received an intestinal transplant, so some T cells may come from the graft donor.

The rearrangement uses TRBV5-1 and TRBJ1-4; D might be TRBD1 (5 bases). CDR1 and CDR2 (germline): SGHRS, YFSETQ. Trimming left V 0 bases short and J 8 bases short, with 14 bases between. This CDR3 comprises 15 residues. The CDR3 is CASSLAGGLQEKLFF. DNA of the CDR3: TGCGCCAGCAGCTTGGCCGGGGGACTACAAGAAAAACTGTTTTTT.

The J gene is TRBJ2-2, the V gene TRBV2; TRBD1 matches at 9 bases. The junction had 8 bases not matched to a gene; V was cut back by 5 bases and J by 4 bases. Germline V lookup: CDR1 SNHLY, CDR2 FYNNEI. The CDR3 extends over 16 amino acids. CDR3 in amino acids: CASSPQGAMGTGELFF. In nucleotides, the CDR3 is TGTGCCAGCAGTCCACAGGGGGCGATGGGCACCGGGGAGCTGTTTTTT. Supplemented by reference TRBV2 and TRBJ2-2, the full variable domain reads EPEVTQTPSHQVTQMGQEVILRCVPISNHLYFYWYRQILGQKVEFLVSFYNNEISEKSEIFDDQFSVERPDGSNFTLKIRSTKLEDSAMYFCASSPQGAMGTGELFFGEGSRLTVL.

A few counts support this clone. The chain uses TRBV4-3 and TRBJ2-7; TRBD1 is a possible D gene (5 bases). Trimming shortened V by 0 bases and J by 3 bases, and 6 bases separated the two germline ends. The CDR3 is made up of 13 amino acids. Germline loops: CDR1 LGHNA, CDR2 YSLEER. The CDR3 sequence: CASSQDRGYEQYF. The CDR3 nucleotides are TGCGCCAGCAGCCAAGATAGGGGCTACGAGCAGTACTTC.

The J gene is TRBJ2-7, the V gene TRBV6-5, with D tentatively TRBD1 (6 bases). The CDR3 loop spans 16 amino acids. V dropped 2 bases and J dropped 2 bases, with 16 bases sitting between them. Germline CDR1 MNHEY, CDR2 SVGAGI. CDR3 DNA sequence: TGTGCCAGCAGTTACCTTCCGGGACAAGCTGCCTACGAGCAGTACTTC. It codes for CASSYLPGQAAYEQYF.

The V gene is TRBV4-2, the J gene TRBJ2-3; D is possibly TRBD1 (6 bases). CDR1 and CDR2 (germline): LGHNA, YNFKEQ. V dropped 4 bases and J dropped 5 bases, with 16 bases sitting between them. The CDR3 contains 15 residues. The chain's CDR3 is CASSLSSATGDTQYF. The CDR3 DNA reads TGTGCCAGCAGCCTTTCGAGCGCGACAGGAGATACGCAGTATTTT.

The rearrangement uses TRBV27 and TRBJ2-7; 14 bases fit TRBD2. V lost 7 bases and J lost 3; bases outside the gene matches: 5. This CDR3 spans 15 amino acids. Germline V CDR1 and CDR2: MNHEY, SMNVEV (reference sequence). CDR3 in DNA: TGTGCCAGCAAGGGACTAGCGGGAGAGGACTACGAGCAGTACTTC. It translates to CASKGLAGEDYEQYF.

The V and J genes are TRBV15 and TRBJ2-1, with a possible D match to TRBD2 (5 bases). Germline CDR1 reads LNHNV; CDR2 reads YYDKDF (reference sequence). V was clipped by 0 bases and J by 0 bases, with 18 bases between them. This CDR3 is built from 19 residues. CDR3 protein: CATSREKVGASDSYNEQFF. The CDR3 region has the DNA TGTGCCACCAGCAGAGAGAAGGTGGGAGCCTCCGACTCCTACAATGAGCAGTTCTTC.

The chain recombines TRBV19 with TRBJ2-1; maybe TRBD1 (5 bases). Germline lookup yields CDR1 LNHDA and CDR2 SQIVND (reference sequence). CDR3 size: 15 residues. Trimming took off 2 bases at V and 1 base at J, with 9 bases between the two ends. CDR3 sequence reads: CASSIQSGSYNEQFF. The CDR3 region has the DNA TGTGCCAGTAGTATACAGTCAGGGTCCTACAATGAGCAGTTCTTC. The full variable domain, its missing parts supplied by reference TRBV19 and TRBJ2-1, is DGGITQSPKYLFRKEGQNVTLSCEQNLNHDAMYWYRQDPGQGLRLIYYSQIVNDFQKGDIAEGYSVSREKKESFPLTVTSAQKNPTAFYLCASSIQSGSYNEQFFGPGTRLTVL.

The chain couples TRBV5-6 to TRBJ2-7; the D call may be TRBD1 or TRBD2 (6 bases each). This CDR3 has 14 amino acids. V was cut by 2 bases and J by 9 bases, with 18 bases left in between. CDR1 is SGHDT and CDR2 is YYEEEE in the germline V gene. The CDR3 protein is CASSFGTQRVGQYF. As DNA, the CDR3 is TGTGCCAGCAGCTTTGGGACACAGCGGGTAGGGCAGTACTTC.

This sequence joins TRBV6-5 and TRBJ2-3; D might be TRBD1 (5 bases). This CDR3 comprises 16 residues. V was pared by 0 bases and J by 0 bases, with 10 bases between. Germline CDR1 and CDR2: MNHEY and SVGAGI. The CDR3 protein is CASSYSWGSSTDTQYF. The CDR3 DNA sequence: TGTGCCAGCAGTTACTCGTGGGGCAGTAGCACAGATACGCAGTATTTT.

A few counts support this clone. CDR3 DNA: TGTGCCAGCAGTCTGACTAGGCGGTACAATGAGCAGTTCTTC. It encodes CASSLTRRYNEQFF. The V call is TRBV27, the J call TRBJ2-1, with a weak D call TRBD2 (6 bases). V was trimmed by 5 bases and J by 4 bases, leaving 12 bases between them. Germline assignment: CDR1 MNHEY and CDR2 SMNVEV (reference sequence). CDR3 length: 14 residues.

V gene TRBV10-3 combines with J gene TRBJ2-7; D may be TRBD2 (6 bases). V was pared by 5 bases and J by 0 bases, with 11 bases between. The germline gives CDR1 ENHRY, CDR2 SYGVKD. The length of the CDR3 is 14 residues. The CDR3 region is CAISSGDFSYEQYF. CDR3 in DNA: TGTGCCATCAGTTCCGGGGACTTCTCCTACGAGCAGTACTTC.

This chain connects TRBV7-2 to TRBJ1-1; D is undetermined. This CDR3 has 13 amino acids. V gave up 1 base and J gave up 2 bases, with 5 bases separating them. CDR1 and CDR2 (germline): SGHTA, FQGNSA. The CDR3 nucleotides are TGTGCCAGCAGCTTAGAGACAAACACTGAAGCTTTCTTT. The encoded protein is CASSLETNTEAFF.

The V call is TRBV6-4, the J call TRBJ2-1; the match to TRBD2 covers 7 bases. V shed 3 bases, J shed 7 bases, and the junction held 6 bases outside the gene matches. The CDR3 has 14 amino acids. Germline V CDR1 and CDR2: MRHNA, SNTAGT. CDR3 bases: TGTGCCAGCAGTGAAGCGGGATCAGCGAATGAGCAGTTCTTC. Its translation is CASSEAGSANEQFF.

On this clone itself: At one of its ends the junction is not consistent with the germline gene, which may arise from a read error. Here the CDR3 DNA reads TGCGCCAGCACCTTGGGGCAAGAGACCCAGTACTTC. Amino acids: CASTLGQETQYF. V is TRBV5-1 and J is TRBJ2-5; D not certain. Per the germline V gene, CDR1 is SGHRS and CDR2 is YFSETQ. This CDR3 has 12 residues.

The CDR3 bases are TGTGCCAGCAGTGAGCGCAGGGCCCATCGGGAGACCCAGTACTTC. This codes for CASSERRAHRETQYF. The chain links TRBV6-1 to TRBJ2-5; maybe TRBD1 (5 bases). The germline V and J ends were trimmed by 3 bases and 5 bases, with 16 bases remaining between them. The CDR3 sequence is 15 residues long. Per the germline V gene, CDR1 is MNHNS and CDR2 is SASEGT.

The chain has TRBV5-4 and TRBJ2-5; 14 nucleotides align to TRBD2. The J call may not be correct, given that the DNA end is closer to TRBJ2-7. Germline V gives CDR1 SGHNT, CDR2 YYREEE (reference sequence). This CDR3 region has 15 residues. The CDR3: CASSLVGTSGSEQYF. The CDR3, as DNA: TGTGCCAGCAGCTTGGTAGGGACTAGCGGGAGCGAGCAGTACTTC.

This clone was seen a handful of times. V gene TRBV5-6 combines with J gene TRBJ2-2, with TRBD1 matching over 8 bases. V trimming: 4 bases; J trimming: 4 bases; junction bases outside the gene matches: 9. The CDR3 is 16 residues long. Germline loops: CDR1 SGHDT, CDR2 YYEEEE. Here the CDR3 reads CASSATGQGPTGELFF. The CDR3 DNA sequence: TGTGCCAGCAGCGCAACAGGACAGGGCCCCACCGGGGAGCTGTTTTTT. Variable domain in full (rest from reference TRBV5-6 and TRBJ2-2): DAGVTQSPTHLIKTRGQQVTLRCSPKSGHDTVSWYQQALGQGPQFIFQYYEEEERQRGNFPDRFSGHQFPNYSSELNVNALLLGDSALYLCASSATGQGPTGELFFGEGSRLTVL.

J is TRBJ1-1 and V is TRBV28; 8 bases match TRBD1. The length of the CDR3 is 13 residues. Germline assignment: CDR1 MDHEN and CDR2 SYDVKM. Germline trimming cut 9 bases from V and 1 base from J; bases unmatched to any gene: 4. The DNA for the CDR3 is TGTGCCAGTACGGACAGGGCGAACACTGAAGCTTTCTTT. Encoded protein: CASTDRANTEAFF.

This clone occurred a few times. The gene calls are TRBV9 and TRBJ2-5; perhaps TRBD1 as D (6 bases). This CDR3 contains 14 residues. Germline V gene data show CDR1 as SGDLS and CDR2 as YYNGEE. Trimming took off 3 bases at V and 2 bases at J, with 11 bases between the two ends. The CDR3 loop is CASSADSPQETQYF. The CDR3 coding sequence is TGTGCCAGCAGCGCGGACAGCCCACAAGAGACCCAGTACTTC.

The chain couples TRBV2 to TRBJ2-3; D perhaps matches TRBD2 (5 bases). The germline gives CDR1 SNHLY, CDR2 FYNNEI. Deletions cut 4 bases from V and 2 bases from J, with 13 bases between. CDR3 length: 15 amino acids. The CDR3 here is CASSGASRNTDTQYF. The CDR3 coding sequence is TGTGCCAGCAGTGGGGCTAGCAGGAACACAGATACGCAGTATTTT.

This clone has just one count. The CDR3 DNA reads TGTGCCATCCGGCAGGACAGCGCCTCCTACGAGCAGTACTTC. It is translated as CAIRQDSASYEQYF. This chain joins TRBV6-5 and TRBJ2-7, with a weak D call TRBD1 (6 bases). This CDR3 is 14 amino acids long. V lost 10 bases and J lost 0, with 16 bases in between. Germline V gene data show CDR1 as MNHEY and CDR2 as SVGAGI.

This CDR3 reads CASSVQQETQYF. The CDR3 DNA reads as TGTGCCAGCAGTGTCCAGCAAGAGACCCAGTACTTC. The chain links TRBV6-1 to TRBJ2-5; D is unresolved. Deletions cut 4 bases from V and 2 bases from J, with 5 bases between. The CDR3 is 12 amino acids. Germline values: CDR1 MNHNS, CDR2 SASEGT.

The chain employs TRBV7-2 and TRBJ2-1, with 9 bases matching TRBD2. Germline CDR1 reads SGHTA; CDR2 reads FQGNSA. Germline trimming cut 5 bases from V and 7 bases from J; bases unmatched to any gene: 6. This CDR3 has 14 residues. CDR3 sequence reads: CASSPELAGNEQFF. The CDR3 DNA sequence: TGTGCCAGCAGCCCAGAGCTAGCGGGAAATGAGCAGTTCTTC.

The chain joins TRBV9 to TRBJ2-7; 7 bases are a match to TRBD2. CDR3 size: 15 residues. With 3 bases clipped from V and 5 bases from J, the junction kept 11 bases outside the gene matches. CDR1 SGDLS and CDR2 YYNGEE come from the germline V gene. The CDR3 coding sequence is TGTGCCAGCAGCGCGGAATCCGGACTAGACCACGAGCAGTACTTC. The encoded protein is CASSAESGLDHEQYF. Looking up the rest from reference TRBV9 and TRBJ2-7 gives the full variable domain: DSGVTQTPKHLITATGQRVTLRCSPRSGDLSVYWYQQSLDQGLQFLIQYYNGEERAKGNILERFSAQQFPDLHSELNLSSLELGDSALYFCASSAESGLDHEQYFGPGTRLTVT.